This TCR beta chain was recorded in a study of T-cell reconstitution after alpha-beta-depleted transplantation in children (dated by TCRdb to 2015 to 2016). With regard to the full study: Using TCR repertoire profiling, the study quantitatively followed how T-cell immune reconstitution unfolded in children after TCRalphabeta/CD19-depleted allogeneic hematopoietic cell transplantation.

Trimming removed 5 bases from V and 6 bases from J, leaving 20 bases between the germline ends. Including the terminal cysteine and phenylalanine, the CDR3 comprises 15 residues. Only the CDR3 part of the read is kept: 45 bases, read in frame from the first base. From the germline V gene, CDR1 is MNHEY and CDR2 is SVGEGT. Worth noting for this clonotype: Its antigen is still unknown. No quality values exist for individual bases; no much larger clone is one base distant.

Library prep was done by PCR. Sequenced using an Illumina HiSeq 2500. Molecular barcoding was employed in the preparation of TCR libraries, with unique molecular identifiers being used to normalize TCRbeta repertoire quantification. The public reads were run again by TCRdb, first through fastp at Q25 and then through MiXCR, and only productive beta chains were kept. Rows with a matching CDR3 protein are joined into one entry that keeps the most common DNA and genes. Counted in this sample were hundreds of thousands of distinct CDR3 sequences; around an eighth of them appeared once. The ten largest clonotypes hold more than 5.5% of the sample.

The chain uses TRBV6-2 or TRBV6-3 and TRBJ2-7, and the D gene may be TRBD1, 6 bases matching. The specimen was PBMCs from the stem cell graft donor, collected from the stem cell graft. The sequence derives from a human donor who donated a stem cell graft to a child with combined immunodeficiency. CDR3 protein: CASSRYGTQGSEQYF. At the DNA level, the sequence is TGTGCCAGCAGTCGCTATGGGACACAAGGCTCCGAGCAGTACTTC.